These T cell receptor beta chains were read from a single sample in a study of radiotherapy plus CTLA-4 blockade in lung cancer. Some clones are missing from TCRdb's copy, which holds only in-frame ones; the method was immunoSEQ multiplex PCR. The table includes 90,000 to 100,000 clones, approximately 74% detected once. Specimen: peripheral blood, collected from a patient treated with radiotherapy plus ipilimumab. The receptor set was obtained from a human donor with non-small cell lung cancer who had a partial response to radiotherapy plus ipilimumab. Some clones in this sample may be carry-over from other donors' samples. The CDR3 runs from the conserved cysteine through the conserved F or W. A D gene is named only where the DNA matches it firmly. For some rows the clone size is stated as once, few or many, or as a class when expanded; others skip it.

clone_size j_call d_call v_call cdr3_nt cdr3_aa
NA TRBJ2-1 TRBD2 TRBV4-3 TGCGCCAGCAGCCAAGCCGGCGGGGGGGCACATGAGCAGTTCTTC CASSQAGGGAHEQFF
NA TRBJ1-2 NA TRBV19 TGTGCCAGTAGTTCGTCCAGGGGAATTAACTATGGCTACACCTTC CASSSSRGINYGYTF
NA TRBJ2-3 TRBD2 TRBV7-7 TGTGCCAGCAGCCCGGGACTAGGGAGCGCAGATACGCAGTATTTT CASSPGLGSADTQYF
NA TRBJ2-2 NA TRBV7-3 TGTGCCAGCAGCTTAAAGAGGGATACCGGGGAGCTGTTTTTT CASSLKRDTGELFF
NA TRBJ1-1 TRBD1 TRBV7-6 TGTGCCAGCAGCTTAGCGGGACAGGGGGCGCGTACTGAAGCTTTCTTT CASSLAGQGARTEAFF
few TRBJ1-5 NA TRBV6-6 TGTGCCAGCAGTATCACAGGGTTCAGTCAGCCCCAGCATTTT CASSITGFSQPQHF
NA TRBJ2-5 NA TRBV5-6 TGTGCCAGCACCCACTTTACGGGGGTCCGTGTAGAGACCCAGTACTTC CASTHFTGVRVETQYF
NA TRBJ2-7 NA TRBV7-7 TGTGCCAGCAGCCTCGAGGTTGAAGACAGGGGGTTTCTAGCGGGACCCGAGCAGTACTTC CASSLEVEDRGFLAGPEQYF
NA TRBJ1-2 NA TRBV25-1 TGTGCCAGCAGTGCACAGACTTACATCGCGGGCGGCTACACCTTC CASSAQTYIAGGYTF
NA TRBJ2-3 NA TRBV27 TGTGCCAGCACCCAAGGGCTAGCGAGCTCTCATACGCAGTATTTT CASTQGLASSHTQYF
NA TRBJ2-2 NA TRBV7-2 TGTGCCAGCAGCTTAGTACAGACCACCGGGGAGCTGTTTTTT CASSLVQTTGELFF
NA TRBJ1-1 NA TRBV7-8 TGTGCCAGCAGCTTCAACATGAACACTGAAGCTTTCTTT CASSFNMNTEAFF
NA TRBJ2-5 NA TRBV6-5 TGTGCCAGCAGTTACTCGTGGACACCGTGCCAAGAGACCCAGTACTTC CASSYSWTPCQETQYF
NA TRBJ2-5 TRBD2 TRBV5-1 TGCGCCAGCAGCTTGGCCAGTGGACTAGGGTCCGGGACCCAGTACTTC CASSLASGLGSGTQYF
NA TRBJ2-2 NA TRBV7-3 TGTGCCAGCAGCTTAGTTCCGGGAAACGGGGAGCTGTTTTTT CASSLVPGNGELFF
few TRBJ2-7 NA TRBV11-2 TGTGCCAGCAGCCAAAACACGGACTCTGAGCAGTACTTC CASSQNTDSEQYF
NA TRBJ2-3 NA TRBV9 TGTGCCAGCAGCGTAGCTACGACAGATACGCAGTATTTT CASSVATTDTQYF
few TRBJ1-3 NA TRBV6-5 TGTGCCAGCAGAGAGGGTTGGGATGGAAACACCATATATTTT CASREGWDGNTIYF
few TRBJ2-1 NA TRBV14 TGTGCCAGCAGCCTACAGGTCTACAATGAGCAGTTCTTC CASSLQVYNEQFF
NA TRBJ2-2 TRBD2 TRBV29-1 TGCAGCGGTGGGAGGGCGGGCGGGGAGCTGTTTTTT CSGGRAGGELFF
NA TRBJ1-5 TRBD1 TRBV5-6 TGTGCCAGCAGCTTGCTGGACAGGGATCAGCCCCAGCATTTT CASSLLDRDQPQHF
NA TRBJ2-3 NA TRBV7-8 TGTGCCAGCAGCTTAGGGCAGGGGCGCGCAGATACGCAGTATTTT CASSLGQGRADTQYF
NA TRBJ2-2 TRBD1 TRBV19 TGTGCCAGTAGTGAACAGGGGTTCACCGGGGAGCTGTTTTTT CASSEQGFTGELFF
NA TRBJ2-5 TRBD2 TRBV15 TGTGCCACCAGCAGAAGCACTAGCGGGGGGGAAGAGACCCAGTACTTC CATSRSTSGGEETQYF
once TRBJ1-5 NA TRBV6-6 TGTGCCAGCAGTTACTCGAACAGGGACAATCAGCCCCAGCATTTT CASSYSNRDNQPQHF
NA TRBJ2-7 TRBD2 TRBV7-2 TGTGCCAGCAGCTTAGGAGTAGCGGGGGGAAGCTCCTACGAGCAGTACTTC CASSLGVAGGSSYEQYF
once TRBJ1-1 TRBD1 TRBV29-1 TGCAGCCAAGGCCCGGGACAGGGGGGTGAGGACACTGAAGCTTTCTTT CSQGPGQGGEDTEAFF
NA TRBJ2-3 NA TRBV9 TGTGCCAGCAGCGTTGGGCCTGAGGGAGATACGCAGTATTTT CASSVGPEGDTQYF
few TRBJ2-7 TRBD1 TRBV30 TGTGCCTGGGGTAAGGGACAGGAAATTTGGTACGAGCAGTACTTC CAWGKGQEIWYEQYF
NA TRBJ1-2 NA TRBV30 TGTGCCTGGGACACAGGAGGCTACACCTTC CAWDTGGYTF
NA TRBJ2-7 TRBD2 TRBV2 TGTGCCAGCAGTGAAGGAAGCGGGGTGATTTACGAGCAGTACTTC CASSEGSGVIYEQYF
NA TRBJ2-1 NA TRBV11-2 TGTGCCAGCAGCTTGGAAACAGCCTACAATGAGCAGTTCTTC CASSLETAYNEQFF
NA TRBJ2-3 TRBD2 TRBV2 TGTGCCAGCAGTGAGCTTCGGCTAGCGGGGGATACGCAGTATTTT CASSELRLAGDTQYF
many TRBJ1-1 TRBD1 TRBV19 TGTGCCAGTGGACGACAGGGCGCTGAAGCTTTCTTT CASGRQGAEAFF
once TRBJ1-2 NA TRBV6-6 TGTGCCAGCAGTTACTTTCGCGGGCACTATGGCTACACCTTC CASSYFRGHYGYTF
few TRBJ1-1 TRBD1 TRBV4-3 TGCGCCAGCAGCCAAGGGACAGGATTTAACACTGAAGCTTTCTTT CASSQGTGFNTEAFF
NA TRBJ2-3 TRBD2 TRBV7-3 TGTGCCAGCAGCCCGACGGGTAGCGGGGGGACAGATACGCAGTATTTT CASSPTGSGGTDTQYF
NA TRBJ2-3 NA TRBV7-9 TGTGCCAGCAGCCGGCGAGGGAGTGGAACAGATACGCAGTATTTT CASSRRGSGTDTQYF
NA TRBJ1-6 TRBD1 TRBV10-2 TGCGCCAGCAGTGATGGGACAGCTAATTCACCCCTCCACTTT CASSDGTANSPLHF
NA TRBJ2-6 TRBD1 TRBV5-4 TGTGCCAGCAGCCTCCGGGACAGGGGAGCTGGGGCCAACGTCCTGACTTTC CASSLRDRGAGANVLTF
NA TRBJ2-1 TRBD1 TRBV28 TGTGCCAGCACGACCGGGACAGGGGACTACAATGAGCAGTTCTTC CASTTGTGDYNEQFF
NA TRBJ1-1 TRBD1 TRBV5-4 TGTGCCAGCAGCAAATATACAGGGGGCCTGGGAGAAGCTTTCTTT CASSKYTGGLGEAFF
NA TRBJ1-4 TRBD1 TRBV28 TGTGCCAGCAGTCCCGCCGGTCGGGGACAGGGTGACAAACTGTTTTTT CASSPAGRGQGDKLFF
few TRBJ1-4 NA TRBV28 TGTGCCAGCAGCTCTCAGGGGTGGACCGCAACTAATGAAAAACTGTTTTTT CASSSQGWTATNEKLFF
NA TRBJ1-5 TRBD1 TRBV5-6 TGTGCCAGCACCATACAGGGGTTGCAGCCCCAGCATTTT CASTIQGLQPQHF
NA TRBJ2-3 NA TRBV9 TGTGCCAGCAGCGTATTACCCAGGCAGGGTAGGGGAGATACGCAGTATTTT CASSVLPRQGRGDTQYF
NA TRBJ1-1 NA TRBV19 TGTGCCGGTAGTATTGGAGGAGGTCGTGAAGCTTTCTTT CAGSIGGGREAFF
few TRBJ2-1 TRBD2 TRBV7-9 TGTGCCAGCAGCTCGTTCCGGGAGGTGGGGCAGTTCTTC CASSSFREVGQFF
NA TRBJ1-1 TRBD1 TRBV10-1 TGCGCCAGCAGTGAGTCGAAAGGACAGGGGACCACTGAAGCTTTCTTT CASSESKGQGTTEAFF
many TRBJ1-5 NA TRBV19 TGTGCCAGTAGTATAGGAAGGTACGTACAGGGATATAGCAATCAGCCCCAGCATTTT CASSIGRYVQGYSNQPQHF
NA TRBJ1-2 NA TRBV18 TGTGCCAGCTCACCCACGGGACAAGCTAACTATGGCTACACCTTC CASSPTGQANYGYTF
NA TRBJ2-1 TRBD2 TRBV9 TGTGCCAGCAGCGTTGGGCTAGCGGGAGGGAATGAGCAGTTCTTC CASSVGLAGGNEQFF
NA TRBJ2-5 NA TRBV11-3 TGTGCCAGCAGCTTAGGACTAGAAGAGACCCAGTACTTC CASSLGLEETQYF
few TRBJ2-1 TRBD2 TRBV11-1 TGTGCCAGCAGCTTAGTTCGCAGCGGGGGTAATGAGCAGTTCTTC CASSLVRSGGNEQFF
NA TRBJ1-6 TRBD1 TRBV7-9 TGTGCCAGCAGCCTGACAGGGGGACATTCACCCCTCCACTTT CASSLTGGHSPLHF